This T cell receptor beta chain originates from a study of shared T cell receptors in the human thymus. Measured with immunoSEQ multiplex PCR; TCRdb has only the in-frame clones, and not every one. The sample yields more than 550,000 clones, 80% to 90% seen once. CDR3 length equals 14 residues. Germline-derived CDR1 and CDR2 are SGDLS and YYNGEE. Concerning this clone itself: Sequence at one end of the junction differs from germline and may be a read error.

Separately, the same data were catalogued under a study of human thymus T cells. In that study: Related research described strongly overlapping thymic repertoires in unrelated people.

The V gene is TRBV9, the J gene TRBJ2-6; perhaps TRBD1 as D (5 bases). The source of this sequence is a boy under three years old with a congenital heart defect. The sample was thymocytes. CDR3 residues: CASSISSGANALTF. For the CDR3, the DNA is TGTGCCAGCAGCATAAGTTCTGGGGCCAACGCCCTGACTTTC.